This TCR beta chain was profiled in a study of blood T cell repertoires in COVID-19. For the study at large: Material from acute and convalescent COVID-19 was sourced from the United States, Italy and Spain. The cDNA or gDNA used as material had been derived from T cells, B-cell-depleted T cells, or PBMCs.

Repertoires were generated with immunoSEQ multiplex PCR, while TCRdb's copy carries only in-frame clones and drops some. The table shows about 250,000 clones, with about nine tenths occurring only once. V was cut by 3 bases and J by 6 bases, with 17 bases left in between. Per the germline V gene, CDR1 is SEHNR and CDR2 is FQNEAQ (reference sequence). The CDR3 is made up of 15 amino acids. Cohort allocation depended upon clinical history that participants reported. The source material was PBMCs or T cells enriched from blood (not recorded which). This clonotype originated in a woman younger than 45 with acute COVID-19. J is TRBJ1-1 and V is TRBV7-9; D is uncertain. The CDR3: CASSFWTGRKSEAFF. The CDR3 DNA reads TGTGCCAGCAGCTTCTGGACGGGGAGGAAGTCTGAAGCTTTCTTT.